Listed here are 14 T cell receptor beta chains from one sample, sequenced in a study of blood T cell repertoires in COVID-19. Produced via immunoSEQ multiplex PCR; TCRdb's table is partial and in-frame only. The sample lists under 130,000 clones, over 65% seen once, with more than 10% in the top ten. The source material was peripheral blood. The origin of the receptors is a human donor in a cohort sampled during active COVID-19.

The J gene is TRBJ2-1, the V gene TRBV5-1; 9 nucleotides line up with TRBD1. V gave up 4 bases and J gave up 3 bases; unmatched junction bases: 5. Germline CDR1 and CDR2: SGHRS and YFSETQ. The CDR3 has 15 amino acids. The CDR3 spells CASSRTGADYNEQFF. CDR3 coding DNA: TGCGCCAGCAGCAGGACAGGGGCGGACTACAATGAGCAGTTCTTC.

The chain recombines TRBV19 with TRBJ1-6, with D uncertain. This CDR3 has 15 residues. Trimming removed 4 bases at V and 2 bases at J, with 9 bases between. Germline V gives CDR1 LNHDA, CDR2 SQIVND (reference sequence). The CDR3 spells CASSTLGPYNSPLHF. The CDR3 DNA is TGTGCCAGTAGTACCCTCGGTCCCTATAATTCACCCCTCCACTTT.

The chain's CDR3 is CASSDRGSGAEQYF. The CDR3, as DNA: TGTGCCAGCAGCGATCGGGGTTCCGGAGCCGAGCAGTACTTC. The chain joins TRBV11-2 to TRBJ2-7, with D perhaps TRBD2 (5 bases). In germline, CDR1 is SGHAT, CDR2 FQNNGV. Trimming took off 5 bases at V and 6 bases at J, with 17 bases between the two ends. The CDR3 contains 14 residues.

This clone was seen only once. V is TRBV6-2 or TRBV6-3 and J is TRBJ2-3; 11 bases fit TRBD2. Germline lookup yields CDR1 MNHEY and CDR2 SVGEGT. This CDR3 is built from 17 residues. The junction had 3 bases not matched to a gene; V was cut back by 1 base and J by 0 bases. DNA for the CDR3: TGTGCCAGCAGTTACTACCTAGCGGGGGGTAGCACAGATACGCAGTATTTT. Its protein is CASSYYLAGGSTDTQYF.

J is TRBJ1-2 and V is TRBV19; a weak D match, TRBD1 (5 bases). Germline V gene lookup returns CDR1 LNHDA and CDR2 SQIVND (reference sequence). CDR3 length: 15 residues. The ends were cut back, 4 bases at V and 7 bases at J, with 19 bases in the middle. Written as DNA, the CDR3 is TGTGCCAGTAGTACAATCGAGGGGACTATTAGTGGCTACACCTTC. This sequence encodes CASSTIEGTISGYTF. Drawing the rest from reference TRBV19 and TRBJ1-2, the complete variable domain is DGGITQSPKYLFRKEGQNVTLSCEQNLNHDAMYWYRQDPGQGLRLIYYSQIVNDFQKGDIAEGYSVSREKKESFPLTVTSAQKNPTAFYLCASSTIEGTISGYTFGSGTRLTVV.

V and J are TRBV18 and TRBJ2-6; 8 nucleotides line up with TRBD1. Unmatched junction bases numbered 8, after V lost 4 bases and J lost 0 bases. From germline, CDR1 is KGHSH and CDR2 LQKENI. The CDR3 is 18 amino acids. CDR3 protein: CASSLGQGSASGANVLTF. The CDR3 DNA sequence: TGTGCCAGCTCACTTGGACAGGGTAGTGCCTCTGGGGCCAACGTCCTGACTTTC. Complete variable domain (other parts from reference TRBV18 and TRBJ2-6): NAGVMQNPRHLVRRRGQEARLRCSPMKGHSHVYWYRQLPEEGLKFMVYLQKENIIDESGMPKERFSAEFPKEGPSILRIQQVVRGDSAAYFCASSLGQGSASGANVLTFGAGSRLTVL.

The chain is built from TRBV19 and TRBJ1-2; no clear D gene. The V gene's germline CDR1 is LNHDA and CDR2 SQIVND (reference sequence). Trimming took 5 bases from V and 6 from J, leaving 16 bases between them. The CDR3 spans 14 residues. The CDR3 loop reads CASSPWTVGDGYTF. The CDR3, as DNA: TGTGCCAGTAGTCCTTGGACCGTCGGGGATGGCTACACCTTC.

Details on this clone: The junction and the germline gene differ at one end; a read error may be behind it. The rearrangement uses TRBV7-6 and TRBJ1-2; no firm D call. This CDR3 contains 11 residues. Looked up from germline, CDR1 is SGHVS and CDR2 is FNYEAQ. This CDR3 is CASSLARSPNF. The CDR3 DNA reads TGTGCCAGCAGCTTAGCGCGTTCTCCCAACTTC.

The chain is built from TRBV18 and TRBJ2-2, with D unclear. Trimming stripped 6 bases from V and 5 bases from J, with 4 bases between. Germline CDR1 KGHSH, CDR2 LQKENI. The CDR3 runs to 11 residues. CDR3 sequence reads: CASSGTGELFF. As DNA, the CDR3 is TGTGCCAGCTCCGGTACCGGGGAGCTGTTTTTT.

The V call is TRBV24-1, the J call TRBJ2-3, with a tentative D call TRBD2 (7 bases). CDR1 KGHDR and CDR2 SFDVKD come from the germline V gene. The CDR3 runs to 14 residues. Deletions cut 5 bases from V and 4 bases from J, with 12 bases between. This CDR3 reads CATSAGGAADTQYF. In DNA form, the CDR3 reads TGTGCCACCAGTGCGGGGGGCGCAGCAGATACGCAGTATTTT.

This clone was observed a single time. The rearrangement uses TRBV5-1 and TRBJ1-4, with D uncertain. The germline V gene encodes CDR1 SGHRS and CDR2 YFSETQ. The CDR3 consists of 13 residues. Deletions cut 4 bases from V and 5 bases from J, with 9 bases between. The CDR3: CASSEVLNEKLFF. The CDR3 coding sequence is TGCGCCAGCAGCGAGGTTTTGAATGAAAAACTGTTTTTT.

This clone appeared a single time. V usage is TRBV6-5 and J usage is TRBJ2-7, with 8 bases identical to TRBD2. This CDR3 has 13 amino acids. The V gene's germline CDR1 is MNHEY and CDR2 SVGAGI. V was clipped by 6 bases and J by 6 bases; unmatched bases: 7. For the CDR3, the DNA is TGTGCCAGCAGGGGTAGCGGGGCCGGCGAGCAGTACTTC. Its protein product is CASRGSGAGEQYF.

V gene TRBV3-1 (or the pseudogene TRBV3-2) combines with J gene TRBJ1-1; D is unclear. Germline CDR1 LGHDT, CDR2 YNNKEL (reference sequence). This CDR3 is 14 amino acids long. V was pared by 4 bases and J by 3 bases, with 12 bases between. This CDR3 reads CASSLRNLDTEAFF. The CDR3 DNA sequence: TGTGCCAGCAGCCTGCGGAACTTGGACACTGAAGCTTTCTTT.

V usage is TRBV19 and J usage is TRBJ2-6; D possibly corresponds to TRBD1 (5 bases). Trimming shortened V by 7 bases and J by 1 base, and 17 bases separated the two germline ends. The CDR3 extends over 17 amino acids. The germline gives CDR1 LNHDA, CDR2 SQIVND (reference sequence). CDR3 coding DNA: TGTGCCAGTAACCCTCAGGGAAGACGATCTGGGGCCAACGTCCTGACTTTC. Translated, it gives CASNPQGRRSGANVLTF. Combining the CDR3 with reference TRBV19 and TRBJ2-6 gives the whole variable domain DGGITQSPKYLFRKEGQNVTLSCEQNLNHDAMYWYRQDPGQGLRLIYYSQIVNDFQKGDIAEGYSVSREKKESFPLTVTSAQKNPTAFYLCASNPQGRRSGANVLTFGAGSRLTVL.